One and the same sample provided the 4 T cell receptor beta chains below, sequenced in a study of cytomegalovirus exposure and HLA in healthy donors. PCR used 60 Vbeta primers and 13 Jbeta primers. The data were produced by immunoSEQ multiplex PCR, yet TCRdb's version contains in-frame clones alone and is incomplete. The sample consists of under 150,000 clones, around 75% of them appearing once. The sequenced material came from PBMCs. Receptors originate from a woman aged 18-29 years in good health and CMV-seronegative.

This chain joins TRBV5-4 and TRBJ2-5; 9 bases match TRBD2. The ends lost 1 base at V and 5 bases at J; junction bases unmatched: 9. Per germline, CDR1 SGHNT and CDR2 YYREEE (reference sequence). CDR3 length: 16 amino acids. This CDR3 reads CASSLSAGGPHETQYF. Written as DNA, the CDR3 is TGTGCCAGCAGCTTGAGTGCGGGGGGGCCGCACGAGACCCAGTACTTC.

DNA of the CDR3: TGTGCCAGCACCCGAACAGGGGGCACAGATACGCAGTATTTT. As protein: CASTRTGGTDTQYF. The chain combines TRBV2 with TRBJ2-3; 7 nucleotides line up with TRBD1. Trimming took 7 bases from V and 1 from J; bases not matched to a gene: 5. The CDR3 runs 14 residues. CDR1 is SNHLY, CDR2 FYNNEI, per germline.

In its sample, this clone was seen a few times. V usage is TRBV5-1 and J usage is TRBJ1-2, with 7 nucleotides matching TRBD1. This CDR3 has 16 amino acids. The germline V gene encodes CDR1 SGHRS and CDR2 YFSETQ. V shed 4 bases and J 11 bases; nucleotides not matched to a gene: 20. CDR3 loop: CASSLGYRGPSGGYTF. The CDR3 bases are TGCGCCAGCAGCCTGGGGTATCGAGGGCCCTCAGGGGGGTACACCTTC.

V and J are TRBV5-6 and TRBJ1-6; weak D call: TRBD1 (6 bases). The CDR3 is 18 residues long. From germline, CDR1 is SGHDT and CDR2 YYEEEE. V lost 0 bases, J lost 5 bases, and 18 bases lay in between. The CDR3 DNA sequence: TGTGCCAGCAGCTTGGCACGGACAGACCTTTGGGATAATTCACCCCTCCACTTT. It yields the protein CASSLARTDLWDNSPLHF.